The 6 T cell receptor beta chains given below trace back to one sample, sequenced in a study of CD8 T cells in cerebrospinal fluid in Alzheimer's disease. TCRdb reworked the 10x single-cell sequencing reads into one entry per CDR3 protein, no DNA. In all, the sample yields fewer than 500 distinct CDR3 sequences. The material sequenced was cerebrospinal fluid. The receptor set was obtained from a human donor with Parkinson's disease.

Measured by frequency, this clonotype is large. The chain links TRBV5-1 to TRBJ1-6. CDR1 is SGHRS and CDR2 is YFSETQ in the germline V gene. The CDR3 loop spans 14 amino acids. CDR3 amino acids: CASSLWEGGSPLHF.

The chain has TRBV10-3 and TRBJ1-3. Germline V lookup: CDR1 ENHRY, CDR2 SYGVKD. This CDR3 contains 11 residues. The CDR3 here is CAISSSDPIYF.

Considering frequency, this clonotype is medium-sized (0.01 to 0.1%). The chain's CDR3 is CASSPRQGPPYGYTF. The chain uses TRBV18 and TRBJ1-2; the TRBD1 assignment by TCRdb is unverifiable without DNA. The CDR3 extends over 15 amino acids. In germline, CDR1 is KGHSH, CDR2 LQKENI.

The chain employs TRBV14 and TRBJ2-3; TCRdb picks TRBD2, but there is no DNA to check that call. Germline assignment: CDR1 SGHDN and CDR2 FVKESK. This CDR3 is built from 15 residues. The CDR3 loop is CASSWGLAAPDTQYF.

This clonotype registers medium-sized by frequency. This chain connects TRBV5-6 to TRBJ2-2. The CDR3 sequence is 17 residues long. Germline CDR1 reads SGHDT; CDR2 reads YYEEEE. CDR3 protein: CASSSIQYIRPTGELFF.

This clonotype shows up as large (0.1 to 1%) by frequency. The V call is TRBV7-9, the J call TRBJ1-1; no DNA is available, so the TRBD1 call from TCRdb remains unchecked. Germline V gene data show CDR1 as SEHNR and CDR2 as FQNEAQ (reference sequence). The CDR3 loop spans 13 amino acids. CDR3 region: CASRFGTLTEAFF.